These 5 T cell receptor beta chains came from one sample sequenced in a study of shared clonotypes between healthy human individuals. Profiling relied on immunoSEQ multiplex PCR, and the TCRdb table lists in-frame clones only, not all of them. The sample includes approximately 350,000 clones, over 65% of them seen just once. Material: memory CD4+ T cells sorted from blood. Subset here: CD45RA-negative fraction. The receptors were gathered from a man aged 25 to 40 in good health.

The chain employs TRBV19 and TRBJ2-1; possibly TRBD2 for D (6 bases). From germline, CDR1 is LNHDA and CDR2 SQIVND (reference sequence). This CDR3 has 13 amino acids. V was shortened by 3 bases and J by 6 bases, with 9 bases between the two germline ends. Written as DNA, the CDR3 is TGTGCCAGTAGTATTAACGGGGGCAATGAGCAGTTCTTC. Protein product: CASSINGGNEQFF.

V and J are TRBV7-6 and TRBJ2-3; unclear D gene. V dropped 1 base and J dropped 2 bases, with 4 bases sitting between them. The CDR3 length is 13 residues. CDR1 and CDR2 (germline): SGHVS, FNYEAQ. CDR3 sequence reads: CASSLVTTDTQYF. CDR3 sequence (DNA): TGTGCCAGCAGCTTAGTTACCACAGATACGCAGTATTTT.

The chain couples TRBV7-3 to TRBJ2-1; TRBD2 aligns across 11 bases. The CDR3 extends over 15 amino acids. Germline-derived CDR1 and CDR2 are SGHTA and FQGTGA. V lost 5 bases and J lost 5; bases outside the gene matches: 5. The CDR3 here is CASSISGRANNEQFF. In nucleotides, the CDR3 is TGTGCCAGCAGCATTAGCGGGAGGGCAAACAATGAGCAGTTCTTC.

V usage is TRBV7-9 and J usage is TRBJ1-1; a possible D gene is TRBD1 (6 bases). CDR1 is SEHNR, CDR2 FQNEAQ, per germline (reference sequence). The CDR3 is 14 residues long. Trimming removed 5 bases at V and 0 bases at J, with 10 bases between. The CDR3 sequence: CASSRTAVNTEAFF. The CDR3 region has the DNA TGTGCCAGCAGCCGGACAGCAGTGAACACTGAAGCTTTCTTT.

The chain couples TRBV5-6 to TRBJ1-2; the match to TRBD1 covers 11 bases. The CDR3 extends over 17 amino acids. V shed 2 bases, J shed 0 bases, and the junction held 6 bases outside the gene matches. Per germline, CDR1 SGHDT and CDR2 YYEEEE. CDR3 loop: CASSFGTGGQTNYGYTF. The CDR3 region has the DNA TGTGCCAGCAGCTTCGGGACAGGGGGGCAAACTAACTATGGCTACACCTTC.